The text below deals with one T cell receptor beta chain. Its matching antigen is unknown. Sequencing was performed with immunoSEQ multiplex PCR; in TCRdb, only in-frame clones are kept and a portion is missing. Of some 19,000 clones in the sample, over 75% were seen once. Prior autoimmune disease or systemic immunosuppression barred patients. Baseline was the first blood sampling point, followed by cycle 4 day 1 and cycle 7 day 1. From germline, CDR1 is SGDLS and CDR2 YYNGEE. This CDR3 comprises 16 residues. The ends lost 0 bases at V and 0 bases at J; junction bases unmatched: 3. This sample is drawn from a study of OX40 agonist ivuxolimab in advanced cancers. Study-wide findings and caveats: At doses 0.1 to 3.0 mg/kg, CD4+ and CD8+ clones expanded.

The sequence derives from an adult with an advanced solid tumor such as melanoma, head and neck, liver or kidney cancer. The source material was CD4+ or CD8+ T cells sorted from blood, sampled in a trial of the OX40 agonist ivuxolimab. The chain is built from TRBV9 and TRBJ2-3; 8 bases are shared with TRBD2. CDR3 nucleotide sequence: TGTGCCAGCAGCGTAGCGGCGGGGGGAAGCACAGATACGCAGTATTTT. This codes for CASSVAAGGSTDTQYF.